These T cell receptor beta chains were read from a single sample in a study of T cells after yellow fever vaccination. TCRdb analysed the 5' RACE reads with MiXCR anew, one entry per CDR3 protein. The sample consists of approximately 450,000 distinct CDR3 sequences, roughly a sixth of them appearing once. The material was PBMCs, obtained before the yellow fever booster vaccination. The receptors here all came from a man in his late teens or twenties who received the YFV17D yellow fever vaccine. The CDR3 runs from the conserved cysteine through the conserved F or W. D genes are given only for firm matches. Size is omitted from some rows. Given values are once, few, many or a class for expanded clones.

CASKGGNTEAFF,TGTGCCAGCAAGGGTGGGAACACTGAAGCTTTCTTT,TRBV7-2,-,few,TRBJ1-1,12
CASSPPVLLRTDTQYF,TGTGCCAGCAGCCCCCCGGTCCTCTTAAGAACAGATACGCAGTATTTT,TRBV7-9,-,few,TRBJ2-3,16
CASSELGLDYGYTF,TGTGCCAGCAGTGAATTGGGGCTTGATTATGGCTACACCTTC,TRBV6-1,-,few,TRBJ1-2,14
CASSLGTGGYEQFF,TGTGCCAGCAGCTTAGGGACAGGGGGCTATGAGCAGTTCTTC,TRBV5-4,TRBD1,-,TRBJ2-1,14
CSASGLAKNIQYF,TGCAGTGCCTCGGGGTTAGCCAAAAACATTCAGTACTTC,TRBV20-1,-,few,TRBJ2-4,13
CAWVGPPHYGYTF,TGTGCCTGGGTTGGGCCGCCTCACTATGGCTACACCTTC,TRBV30,-,few,TRBJ1-2,13
CSARGALNSYNEQFF,TGCAGTGCTAGAGGAGCTCTCAACTCCTACAATGAGCAGTTCTTC,TRBV20-1,-,few,TRBJ2-1,15
CASSPGGQGAEQYF,TGTGCCAGCTCACCTGGGGGACAGGGGGCCGAGCAGTACTTC,TRBV7-9,TRBD1,few,TRBJ2-7,14
CASSQDMLRGTGELFF,TGTGCCAGCAGCCAAGATATGTTGCGGGGCACCGGGGAGCTGTTTTTT,TRBV4-2,-,-,TRBJ2-2,16
CASSFATGSYEQYF,TGTGCCAGCAGCTTCGCGACAGGTTCCTACGAGCAGTACTTC,TRBV7-9,-,few,TRBJ2-7,14
CASSFGQGAGRELFF,TGCGCCAGCAGCTTTGGACAGGGGGCCGGTCGGGAGCTGTTTTTT,TRBV5-1,TRBD1,-,TRBJ2-2,15
CSVDRPGPGSTDTQYF,TGCAGCGTTGACCGGCCCGGGCCCGGCAGCACAGATACGCAGTATTTT,TRBV29-1,-,-,TRBJ2-3,16
CASSFTEADTQYF,TGTGCCAGCAGCTTTACAGAGGCAGATACGCAGTATTTT,TRBV7-2,-,-,TRBJ2-3,13
CASSLIPGLQETQYF,TGTGCCAGCAGCTTGATACCGGGGCTGCAAGAGACCCAGTACTTC,TRBV7-6,-,-,TRBJ2-5,15
CATSQRWAGVHPQHF,TGTGCCACCAGTCAAAGGTGGGCAGGGGTCCACCCCCAGCATTTT,TRBV15,-,few,TRBJ1-5,15
CASSSGTRGILSSQYF,TGTGCCAGCAGTTCCGGGACCCGGGGGATCCTGAGTTCCCAGTACTTC,TRBV27,-,few,TRBJ2-5,16
CASSQGGPRREKLFF,TGTGCCAGCAGCCAGGGGGGGCCGCGACGCGAAAAACTGTTTTTT,TRBV11-2,TRBD1,few,TRBJ1-4,15
CASSQQGYEQFF,TGTGCCAGCAGCCAACAGGGTTATGAGCAGTTCTTC,TRBV6-5,-,-,TRBJ2-1,12
CASSSPGRADTQYF,TGTGCCAGCAGCTCCCCGGGGCGGGCAGATACGCAGTATTTT,TRBV4-2,-,-,TRBJ2-3,14
CASSSSGTEKLFF,TGTGCCAGCAGCTCCTCCGGGACCGAAAAACTGTTTTTT,TRBV7-8,-,few,TRBJ1-4,13
CASSFEGVTQHF,TGTGCCAGCAGTTTTGAGGGAGTGACCCAGCATTTT,TRBV12-3/TRBV12-4,-,-,TRBJ1-5,12
CASSKPPPGRSSTDTQYF,TGTGCCAGCAGTAAACCACCCCCGGGTCGCTCTAGCACAGATACGCAGTATTTT,TRBV12-3/TRBV12-4,-,-,TRBJ2-3,18
CASSLALAGREQYF,TGTGCCAGCAGCTTAGCTCTAGCGGGGAGAGAGCAGTACTTC,TRBV7-2,TRBD2,-,TRBJ2-7,14
CASSTLPGRVYGYTF,TGTGCCAGCAGCACGCTTCCGGGACGTGTTTATGGCTACACCTTC,TRBV5-6,-,-,TRBJ1-2,15
CASSLGDGGTQYF,TGTGCCAGCAGTTTAGGGGACGGTGGTACGCAGTATTTT,TRBV27,-,few,TRBJ2-3,13
CASSQGTGGLTEAFF,TGCGCCAGCAGCCAAGGGACAGGGGGTCTCACTGAAGCTTTCTTT,TRBV4-1,TRBD1,few,TRBJ1-1,15
CASSITGTSTDTQYF,TGTGCCAGTAGTATAACAGGGACTAGCACAGATACGCAGTATTTT,TRBV19,-,-,TRBJ2-3,15
CASSMSQGRGENIQYF,TGTGCCAGTAGTATGTCCCAGGGTCGTGGGGAAAACATTCAGTACTTC,TRBV19,-,-,TRBJ2-4,16
CASSAGQLYNEQFF,TGCGCCAGCAGCGCGGGACAGCTCTACAATGAGCAGTTCTTC,TRBV5-1,-,few,TRBJ2-1,14
CASSPRGPGELFF,TGCGCCAGCAGCCCCAGGGGGCCCGGGGAGCTGTTTTTT,TRBV4-1,TRBD1,-,TRBJ2-2,13
CASSIDTGANSPLHF,TGTGCCAGTAGTATAGATACCGGGGCCAATTCACCCCTCCACTTT,TRBV19,-,-,TRBJ1-6,15
CASSQRVVTNTGELFF,TGCGCCAGCAGCCAAAGGGTTGTCACAAACACCGGGGAGCTGTTTTTT,TRBV4-1,-,few,TRBJ2-2,16
CASSFGHLNTGELFF,TGTGCCAGCAGCTTTGGTCACCTGAACACCGGGGAGCTGTTTTTT,TRBV5-5,-,few,TRBJ2-2,15
CASSPAQYSGNTIYF,TGTGCCAGCTCACCCGCGCAGTACTCTGGAAACACCATATATTTT,TRBV18,-,-,TRBJ1-3,15
CASSSDTGGTGELFF,TGTGCCAGCAGCTCGGACACGGGTGGAACCGGGGAGCTGTTTTTT,TRBV5-6,-,few,TRBJ2-2,15
CASIQSPGLAYNEQFF,TGTGCCAGCATACAATCTCCGGGACTCGCATACAATGAGCAGTTCTTC,TRBV6-5,-,few,TRBJ2-1,16
CASSPVGSTDTQYF,TGTGCCAGCAGCCCCGTGGGGAGTACAGATACGCAGTATTTT,TRBV9,-,few,TRBJ2-3,14
CASSVEDSPYGYTF,TGTGCCAGCAGCGTAGAAGACAGTCCCTATGGCTACACCTTC,TRBV9,-,few,TRBJ1-2,14